What follows are 20 T cell receptor beta chains derived from one specimen sequenced in a study of blood T cell repertoires in COVID-19. Clones were sequenced by immunoSEQ multiplex PCR, and TCRdb holds only the in-frame ones, with some missing. The sample contains about 76,000 clones, around 75% of which appear only once. Sequenced input: peripheral blood. The origin of the receptors is a man aged 65-85 years with acute or convalescent COVID-19.

The rearrangement uses TRBV7-8 and TRBJ2-7; 13 positions agree with TRBD2. CDR1 and CDR2 (germline): SGHVS, FQNEAQ. This CDR3 is built from 17 residues. V lost 2 bases, J lost 5 bases, and 9 bases stayed unmatched. CDR3 loop: CASSLSEGLAGVHEQYF. The CDR3 DNA reads TGTGCCAGCAGCTTATCGGAAGGACTAGCGGGAGTCCACGAGCAGTACTTC.

V and J are TRBV7-6 and TRBJ2-7; 9 bases match TRBD2. From germline, CDR1 is SGHVS and CDR2 FNYEAQ. The CDR3 runs to 16 residues. V shed 5 bases, J shed 3 bases, and the junction held 11 bases outside the gene matches. The CDR3 sequence is CASSGSEAGGVYEQYF. Here the CDR3 DNA reads TGTGCCAGCAGCGGATCGGAAGCGGGAGGAGTCTACGAGCAGTACTTC.

The V gene is TRBV5-1, the J gene TRBJ2-2; D may be TRBD2 (6 bases). Germline V gene lookup returns CDR1 SGHRS and CDR2 YFSETQ. Between the trimmed V and J ends, which lost 5 bases and 6 bases, there was a span of 14 bases. The CDR3 has 14 amino acids. The CDR3 DNA follows: TGCGCCAGCAGACCTTACGGGGGAGCCGGGGAGCTGTTTTTT. This gives the protein CASRPYGGAGELFF.

This chain uses TRBV6-6 with TRBJ1-5, with 8 bases that match TRBD1. After removal of 6 bases from V and 2 bases from J, the junction contained 6 bases not matched to a gene. This CDR3 spans 15 amino acids. Germline CDR1 is MNHNY and CDR2 is SVGAGI (reference sequence). The CDR3: CASRTGQGGNQPQHF. CDR3 nucleotide sequence: TGTGCCAGCAGGACCGGACAGGGTGGCAATCAGCCCCAGCATTTT.

Turning to this clone: This specimen includes other DNA sequences encoding the same CDR3. The gene calls are TRBV7-9 and TRBJ2-1, with TRBD2 matching 9 bases. Germline V lookup: CDR1 SEHNR, CDR2 FQNEAQ (reference sequence). The CDR3 is 15 amino acids. Trimming at V came to 4 bases and at J to 3 bases, leaving 4 bases not matched to a gene. The CDR3 DNA reads TGTGCCAGCAGCTCTCCTAGCGGGAACTACAATGAGCAGTTCTTC. As protein: CASSSPSGNYNEQFF.

The chain combines TRBV18 with TRBJ1-2; tentatively, D is TRBD1 (6 bases). The CDR3 is made up of 14 amino acids. CDR1 and CDR2 from the germline V gene are KGHSH and LQKENI. Trimming left V 2 bases short and J 4 bases short, with 11 bases between. CDR3 in DNA: TGTGCCAGCTCACCAGGACAGACCCCCTATGGCTACACCTTC. Translation: CASSPGQTPYGYTF. The full variable domain, rest sourced from reference TRBV18 and TRBJ1-2, is NAGVMQNPRHLVRRRGQEARLRCSPMKGHSHVYWYRQLPEEGLKFMVYLQKENIIDESGMPKERFSAEFPKEGPSILRIQQVVRGDSAAYFCASSPGQTPYGYTFGSGTRLTVV.

The sample holds one count of this clone. The chain has TRBV14 and TRBJ1-1, with 7 bases that match TRBD1. The V gene's germline CDR1 is SGHDN and CDR2 FVKESK. Unmatched junction bases numbered 2, after V lost 5 bases and J lost 2 bases. This CDR3 has 13 amino acids. The CDR3 coding sequence is TGTGCCAGCAGCTGGGACAGAAACACTGAAGCTTTCTTT. This sequence encodes CASSWDRNTEAFF. The full variable domain, its missing parts supplied by reference TRBV14 and TRBJ1-1, is EAGVTQFPSHSVIEKGQTVTLRCDPISGHDNLYWYRRVMGKEIKFLLHFVKESKQDESGMPNNRFLAERTGGTYSTLKVQPAELEDSGVYFCASSWDRNTEAFFGQGTRLTVV.

This clone was counted a few times. The CDR3 DNA reads as TGTGCCAGCAGCCAACTCGGGACAGGGAATCAGGGCTACACCTTC. Its translation is CASSQLGTGNQGYTF. V is TRBV7-9 and J is TRBJ1-2; 9 bases agree with TRBD1. This CDR3 comprises 15 residues. After removal of 5 bases from V and 8 bases from J, the junction contained 12 bases not matched to a gene. The germline V gene has CDR1 SEHNR and CDR2 FQNEAQ (reference sequence).

The chain links TRBV27 to TRBJ1-1; 10 bases fit TRBD1. The CDR3 sequence is 16 residues long. V shed 5 bases, J shed 4 bases, and the junction held 10 bases outside the gene matches. Germline V CDR1 and CDR2: MNHEY, SMNVEV (reference sequence). CDR3 DNA sequence: TGTGCCAGCAGTGCTCCGGGACAGGGGATAGGCACTGAAGCTTTCTTT. This sequence encodes CASSAPGQGIGTEAFF.

The chain links TRBV24-1 to TRBJ2-1; 8 nucleotides match TRBD2. Germline-derived CDR1 and CDR2 are KGHDR and SFDVKD. Losses at the gene ends were 5 bases for V and 4 bases for J; bases not matched to a gene: 3. The CDR3 totals 14 residues. The CDR3 DNA is TGTGCCACCAGTGTCGGGAGGGAGTACAATGAGCAGTTCTTC. Amino acids: CATSVGREYNEQFF.

With respect to this clone: A much larger clone differs by one base, so this may be a read error. In the same sample, other DNA sequences code for this CDR3. CDR3 coding DNA: TGTGCCAGCAGCCCCCGGGGTAGCACAGATACGCAGTATTTT. Its translation: CASSPRGSTDTQYF. The chain uses TRBV7-9 and TRBJ2-3; tentatively, D is TRBD2 (5 bases). Germline CDR1 reads SEHNR; CDR2 reads FQNEAQ (reference sequence). Deletions cut 5 bases from V and 0 bases from J, with 9 bases between. The CDR3 loop spans 14 amino acids.

V usage is TRBV28 and J usage is TRBJ2-7; 10 positions agree with TRBD2. J lost 4 bases, V lost 7 bases, and 16 bases had no gene match. The CDR3 is made up of 17 amino acids. Germline CDR1 reads MDHEN; CDR2 reads SYDVKM. CDR3 protein: CASTPSGRRASPYEQYF. The CDR3 DNA reads TGTGCCAGCACCCCTAGCGGGAGAAGGGCATCCCCTTACGAGCAGTACTTC.

V is TRBV19 and J is TRBJ2-2, with a possible D match to TRBD1 (5 bases). This CDR3 has 14 amino acids. Germline V gives CDR1 LNHDA, CDR2 SQIVND (reference sequence). Trimming pared 4 bases from V and 4 bases from J, leaving 10 bases between. In nucleotides, the CDR3 is TGTGCCAGTAGTAAGCAGGGCACCACCGGGGAGCTGTTTTTT. Translated, it gives CASSKQGTTGELFF.

A few counts support this clone. V is TRBV2 and J is TRBJ1-3; 8 bases are shared with TRBD1. With 7 bases clipped from V and 0 bases from J, the junction kept 2 bases outside the gene matches. This CDR3 comprises 14 residues. Germline V gene data show CDR1 as SNHLY and CDR2 as FYNNEI. The CDR3 nucleotides read TGTGCCAGCACCCAGGGGGCCTCTGGAAACACCATATATTTT. This sequence encodes CASTQGASGNTIYF.

This clone was picked up one time. This sequence joins TRBV7-9 and TRBJ2-1; 7 nucleotides agree with TRBD2. From germline, CDR1 is SEHNR and CDR2 FQNEAQ (reference sequence). With V trimmed by 5 bases and J by 10 bases, 11 bases remained unmatched. This CDR3 region has 14 residues. The chain's CDR3 is CASSPNLGLREQFF. The CDR3 region has the DNA TGTGCCAGCAGCCCGAATCTGGGACTACGCGAGCAGTTCTTC.

The V gene is TRBV19, the J gene TRBJ1-6; maybe TRBD1 (6 bases). Germline CDR1 and CDR2: LNHDA and SQIVND (reference sequence). Trimming shortened V by 5 bases and J by 8 bases, and 22 bases separated the two germline ends. The CDR3 length is 17 residues. CDR3 sequence reads: CASSDPPRAGEYSPLHF. The CDR3 DNA reads TGTGCCAGTAGTGACCCTCCCAGGGCAGGGGAATATTCACCCCTCCACTTT.

V is TRBV5-1 and J is TRBJ2-3, with 7 positions matching TRBD1. Per germline, CDR1 SGHRS and CDR2 YFSETQ. This CDR3 has 15 amino acids. V was clipped by 5 bases and J by 2 bases; unmatched bases: 8. The CDR3 spells CASRLLDRSTDTQYF. CDR3 sequence (DNA): TGCGCCAGCAGGCTCCTGGACAGGTCCACAGATACGCAGTATTTT.

The V gene is TRBV7-9, the J gene TRBJ2-6, with no clear D. CDR3 length: 15 residues. The ends were cut back, 3 bases at V and 1 base at J, with 7 bases in the middle. Germline CDR1 SEHNR, CDR2 FQNEAQ (reference sequence). The CDR3 here is CASSLAPSGANVLTF. In nucleotides, the CDR3 is TGTGCCAGCAGCTTGGCCCCTTCTGGGGCCAACGTCCTGACTTTC.

V is TRBV2 and J is TRBJ1-1; weak D call: TRBD1 (6 bases). This CDR3 has 13 residues. CDR1 is SNHLY, CDR2 FYNNEI, per germline. The V end was cut by 3 bases, the J end by 3 bases, with 8 bases between. The CDR3 sequence: CASSDQGYTEAFF. The CDR3 DNA is TGTGCCAGCAGTGACCAGGGGTACACTGAAGCTTTCTTT. Filled out from reference TRBV2 and TRBJ1-1, the complete variable domain reads EPEVTQTPSHQVTQMGQEVILRCVPISNHLYFYWYRQILGQKVEFLVSFYNNEISEKSEIFDDQFSVERPDGSNFTLKIRSTKLEDSAMYFCASSDQGYTEAFFGQGTRLTVV.

This clone showed up just once. The chain combines TRBV10-3 with TRBJ1-1; D possibly corresponds to TRBD1 (5 bases). The CDR3 consists of 13 residues. Looked up from germline, CDR1 is ENHRY and CDR2 is SYGVKD. Deletions cut 4 bases from V and 4 bases from J, with 10 bases between. CDR3 bases: TGTGCCATCAGTGGTGACAGCCCCACTGAAGCTTTCTTT. As protein: CAISGDSPTEAFF.